The TCR beta chain described here comes from a study of T cell changes during pregnancy in multiple sclerosis. This table comes from immunoSEQ multiplex PCR, and its TCRdb copy is limited to in-frame clones, with some not included. The sample shows 40,000 to 55,000 clones, around 93% of them seen only once. The CDR3 runs 13 residues. The V gene's germline CDR1 is SGDLS and CDR2 YYNGEE. The germline V and J ends were trimmed by 1 base and 13 bases, with 15 bases remaining between them. The chain employs TRBV9 and TRBJ2-1, with D perhaps TRBD2 (5 bases). Sequencing was performed on CD8+ T cells from peripheral blood mononuclear cells, taken in the second trimester of pregnancy. This sequence originates from a female donor with multiple sclerosis, enrolled in a pregnancy study. The CDR3 region has the DNA TGTGCCAGCAGCGTAACGTTTACGGGATCTCAGTTCTTC. This encodes CASSVTFTGSQFF. Based on the CDR3 plus reference TRBV9 and TRBJ2-1, the full variable domain is DSGVTQTPKHLITATGQRVTLRCSPRSGDLSVYWYQQSLDQGLQFLIQYYNGEERAKGNILERFSAQQFPDLHSELNLSSLELGDSALYFCASSVTFTGSQFFGPGTRLTVL.